This T cell receptor (beta chain) was captured in a study of OX40 agonist ivuxolimab in advanced cancers. The protocol was immunoSEQ multiplex PCR, while the TCRdb copy is restricted to in-frame clones and leaves out a portion. In the table there are 31,000 or so clones, 80% to 90% of which are singletons. Losses at the gene ends were 8 bases for V and 4 bases for J; bases not matched to a gene: 10. The germline gives CDR1 MNHNS, CDR2 SASEGT. The CDR3 loop spans 14 amino acids. The sample in question was CD4+ or CD8+ T cells sorted from blood, obtained in a trial of the OX40 agonist ivuxolimab. The chain combines TRBV6-1 with TRBJ2-7; TRBD1 matches 8 bases. The sequence derives from an adult with an advanced solid tumor such as melanoma, head and neck, liver or kidney cancer. DNA for the CDR3: TGTGCCAGCTTCCACAGGGGGGCAGGGTACGAGCAGTACTTC. Protein product: CASFHRGAGYEQYF.